The clone carrying this TCR beta chain was observed at least ten times. Its antigen is still unknown. The data were obtained in a study of T-cell reconstitution after alpha-beta-depleted transplantation in children. Study-level results: Approximately two months post-transplant, alpha-beta T cells reportedly originated from several hundred expanded graft clones. TCRbeta diversity was high at day 60 in some patients (a result of surviving recipient T cells and thymic progenitors). A year post-transplant, T-cell counts and diversity derived mostly from newly produced T cells.

Library preparation (for TCRbeta) was performed with unique molecular identifiers. Each CDR3 protein is one row after TCRdb ran MiXCR on the PCR reads. Of approximately 650,000 distinct CDR3 sequences listed, about 12% are singletons. The CDR3 is made up of 14 amino acids. Trimming cost V 3 bases and J 4 bases, with 15 bases left between them. Per the germline V gene, CDR1 is DFQATT and CDR2 is SNEGSKA (reference sequence). This chain links TRBV20-1 with TRBJ1-2, with D possibly matching TRBD1 (6 bases). The sequence was obtained from a girl aged 2 to 9 with congenital amegakaryocytic thrombocytopenia, due to receive a stem cell transplant. Sequencing was performed on PBMCs, taken before TCRalphabeta/CD19-depleted stem cell transplant. CDR3 coding DNA: TGCAGTGCTAGTCGCGGGGGCCGGGGCTATGGCTACACCTTC. Translated: CSASRGGRGYGYTF.